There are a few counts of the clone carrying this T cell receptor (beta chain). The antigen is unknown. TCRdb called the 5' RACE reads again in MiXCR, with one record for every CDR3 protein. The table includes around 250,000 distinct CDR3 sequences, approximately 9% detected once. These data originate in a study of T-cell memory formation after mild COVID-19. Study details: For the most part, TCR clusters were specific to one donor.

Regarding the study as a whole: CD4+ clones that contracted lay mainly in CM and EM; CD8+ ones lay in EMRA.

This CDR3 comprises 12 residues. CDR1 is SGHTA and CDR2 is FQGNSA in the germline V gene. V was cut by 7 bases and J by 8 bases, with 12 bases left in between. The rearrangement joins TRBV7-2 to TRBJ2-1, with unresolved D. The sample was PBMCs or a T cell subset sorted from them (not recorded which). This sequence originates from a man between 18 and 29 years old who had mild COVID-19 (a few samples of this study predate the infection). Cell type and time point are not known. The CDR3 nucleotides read TGTGCCAGCACCCGGCCGGGCTATGAGCAGTTCTTC. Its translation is CASTRPGYEQFF.